Listed below are T cell receptor beta chains from one sample, sequenced in a study of shared clonotypes between healthy human individuals. Clones were read by immunoSEQ multiplex PCR, and TCRdb kept only the in-frame ones, dropping some. The top ten hold roughly 13% of the sample, which has fewer than 650,000 clones, about 82% seen once. The sequencing sample was made of PBMCs. Every receptor here comes from a woman aged 40 to 50 in good health. Some clones in this sample may be carry-over from other donors' samples. Both conserved end residues are trimmed from each CDR3. Clone size is given for some rows only: seen once, a few or many times, or a class if the clone is expanded.

>TRBV7-2|TRBJ2-3|NA
ASRDRAYTDTQY
>TRBV18|TRBJ1-1|NA
ASSPGQGGSEAF
>TRBV6-1|TRBJ1-5|NA
ASSDRGLYHQPQH
>TRBV5-1|TRBJ2-1|NA
ASKPSLAGGRNEQF
>TRBV4-3|TRBJ2-3|NA
ASSQAVTSGSADTQY
>TRBV5-1|TRBJ2-2|NA
ASTERPWTGELF
>TRBV11-2|TRBJ2-3|NA
ASSLSSGTDTQY
>TRBV6-6|TRBJ2-7|NA
ASSYGESSYEQY
>TRBV2|TRBJ2-5|once
ASSGLEQY
>TRBV5-1|TRBJ2-5|once
ASSLLPTSGRAKTQY
>TRBV7-3|TRBJ1-5|NA
ASSFSRGQPQH
>TRBV7-2|TRBJ1-1|NA
ASSSRTGEAF
>TRBV7-9|TRBJ1-1|once
ASSPPLRGVGGNEAF
>TRBV20-1|TRBJ2-3|NA
STRVRDTQY
>TRBV2|TRBJ2-7|NA
ASMLQGKSYEQY
>TRBV5-1|TRBJ2-3|NA
ASRTSGGTDTQY
>TRBV5-5|TRBJ2-7|few
ASSFSAGDYEQY
>TRBV7-2|TRBJ2-3|NA
ASSSVGSLTDTQY
>TRBV6-6|TRBJ1-1|few
ASSNDLKAF
>TRBV5-1|TRBJ2-5|NA
ASSFRTDTAQY
>TRBV27|TRBJ2-5|NA
ASSASGRYQETQY
>TRBV7-2|TRBJ2-3|NA
ASSPTGQRLDTQY
>TRBV2|TRBJ2-7|NA
ASSESAGGPLEQY
>TRBV28|TRBJ1-5|NA
ASQWAGNQPQH
>TRBV13|TRBJ2-1|NA
ASSPGLAGGNEQF
>TRBV7-8|TRBJ2-5|NA
ASSHRVSGREETQY
>TRBV7-2|TRBJ2-5|NA
ASSLATSGMETQY
>TRBV6-6|TRBJ2-1|NA
ASSPSYNEQF
>TRBV2|TRBJ2-4|many
ASRNSGQGNIQY
>TRBV27|TRBJ2-1|NA
ASRLQGYNEQF
>TRBV14|TRBJ2-3|NA
ASRLGLAEGDTQY
>TRBV18|TRBJ2-7|NA
ASSPPDASYEQY
>TRBV11-2|TRBJ2-1|once
ASSLDRTNEQF
>TRBV11-3|TRBJ2-7|NA
ASSLGGNGEQY
>TRBV6-4|TRBJ2-3|NA
AIRQCRDTLRETTDTQY
>TRBV4-2|TRBJ2-2|NA
ASSQGTGETGELF
>TRBV4-1|TRBJ1-4|few
ASSQSPAEKLF
>TRBV6-5|TRBJ2-1|NA
ASSTVRGRNEQF
>TRBV18|TRBJ2-6|NA
ASSPLDRSSGANVLT
>TRBV7-9|TRBJ2-1|NA
ASSPQGLQRLVEQF
>TRBV2|TRBJ1-2|NA
ASSELKNNYGYT
>TRBV5-1|TRBJ2-3|NA
ASSLALAGADTQY
>TRBV28|TRBJ2-1|NA
ASSLYQTSGPHNEQF
>TRBV19|TRBJ2-7|NA
AVKSDSSYEQY
>TRBV28|TRBJ1-2|NA
ATQVRTGENLYGYT
>TRBV28|TRBJ2-7|once
ASSEGGLYEQY
>TRBV6-4|TRBJ2-3|NA
ASSPSQRGLGDTQY